The 13 T cell receptor beta chains listed next were all sequenced from one sample in a study of blood T cell repertoires in COVID-19. Measured with immunoSEQ multiplex PCR; TCRdb has only the in-frame clones, and not every one. In the table there are 50,000 to 70,000 clones, 88% of which are singletons. Sequencing was performed on peripheral blood. Receptor source: a woman aged 65 to 85 with active COVID-19.

J is TRBJ1-1 and V is TRBV6-1; D is unresolved. V was trimmed by 0 bases and J by 6 bases, leaving 17 bases between them. The CDR3 length is 16 residues. The germline V gene encodes CDR1 MNHNS and CDR2 SASEGT. DNA for the CDR3: TGTGCCAGCAGTGAAGCGGTCGGTTCTACCGACTCTGAAGCTTTCTTT. Residues: CASSEAVGSTDSEAFF.

This clone has just one count. This sequence joins TRBV12-3 or TRBV12-4 and TRBJ1-2, with TRBD1 as a possible D gene (6 bases). V lost 7 bases and J lost 6, with 15 bases in between. This CDR3 has 13 residues. In DNA form, the CDR3 reads TGTGCCAGCACTGGACAAGGGGGAGATGGCTACACCTTC. This codes for CASTGQGGDGYTF.

The V call is TRBV30, the J call TRBJ2-1; 8 bases line up with TRBD2. V was pared by 2 bases and J by 8 bases, with 2 bases of the junction left unmatched. Germline assignment: CDR1 GTSNPN and CDR2 SVGIG (reference sequence). The CDR3 contains 12 residues. The CDR3 coding sequence is TGTGCCTGGAGTACGGGAGGGGATGAGCAGTTCTTC. Amino acid sequence: CAWSTGGDEQFF.

This chain uses TRBV4-1 with TRBJ1-1; 8 nucleotides agree with TRBD1. V shed 0 bases, J shed 4 bases, and the junction held 7 bases outside the gene matches. CDR1 and CDR2 from the germline V gene are MGHRA and YSYEKL. The CDR3 extends over 16 amino acids. The CDR3 coding sequence is TGCGCCAGCAGCCAAGATCCTGACAGGGGAGGCACTGAAGCTTTCTTT. This codes for CASSQDPDRGGTEAFF.

The V call is TRBV7-2, the J call TRBJ2-4; 9 bases map to TRBD2. Germline assignment: CDR1 SGHTA and CDR2 FQGNSA. With 3 bases clipped from V and 9 bases from J, the junction kept 6 bases outside the gene matches. This CDR3 contains 14 residues. CDR3 nucleotides: TGTGCCAGCAGCTTGAAGCGGGAGGCCGGCATTCAGTACTTC. Its translation is CASSLKREAGIQYF. The whole variable domain, filled in from reference TRBV7-2 and TRBJ2-4, reads GAGVSQSPSNKVTEKGKDVELRCDPISGHTALYWYRQSLGQGLEFLIYFQGNSAPDKSGLPSDRFSAERTGGSVSTLTIQRTQQEDSAVYLCASSLKREAGIQYFGAGTRLSVL.

The chain carries TRBV28 and TRBJ2-3, with D possibly TRBD2 on 6 matching bases. The CDR3 loop spans 21 amino acids. V dropped 0 bases and J dropped 3 bases, with 28 bases sitting between them. The V gene's germline CDR1 is MDHEN and CDR2 SYDVKM. This CDR3 is CASSLWGGERLGLLQTDTQYF. The CDR3 DNA reads TGTGCCAGCAGTTTATGGGGCGGGGAGAGGCTAGGCTTACTCCAGACAGATACGCAGTATTTT.

This sequence joins TRBV4-1 and TRBJ1-4, with D possibly being TRBD1 (6 bases). CDR3 size: 17 residues. CDR1 is MGHRA and CDR2 is YSYEKL in the germline V gene. V gave up 4 bases and J gave up 7 bases, with 22 bases separating them. This chain's CDR3 is CASSPPRLQGPSEKLFF. The CDR3, as DNA: TGCGCCAGCAGCCCACCACGGCTACAGGGACCTTCTGAAAAACTGTTTTTT.

The V and J genes are TRBV11-1 and TRBJ1-5; maybe TRBD1 (5 bases). This CDR3 is built from 13 residues. CDR1 is SGHAT and CDR2 is FQDESV in the germline V gene (reference sequence). Trimming pared 4 bases from V and 5 bases from J, leaving 9 bases between. Here the CDR3 DNA reads TGTGCCAGCAGCTCCACAGGAGATCAGCCCCAGCATTTT. It translates to CASSSTGDQPQHF. Looking up the rest from reference TRBV11-1 and TRBJ1-5 gives the full variable domain: EAEVAQSPRYKITEKSQAVAFWCDPISGHATLYWYRQILGQGPELLVQFQDESVVDDSQLPKDRFSAERLKGVDSTLKIQPAELGDSAMYLCASSSTGDQPQHFGDGTRLSIL.

The CDR3 coding sequence is TGTGCCAGCAGCTCCTTAGCGGGACGGTCATGGAATGAGCAGTTCTTC. Protein product: CASSSLAGRSWNEQFF. The chain has TRBV11-2 and TRBJ2-1, with TRBD2 matching 8 bases. From germline, CDR1 is SGHAT and CDR2 FQNNGV. V shed 4 bases and J 7 bases; nucleotides not matched to a gene: 12. There are 16 residues in the CDR3.

The V gene is TRBV28, the J gene TRBJ1-6; no reliable D call. Germline CDR1 reads MDHEN; CDR2 reads SYDVKM. Trimming stripped 5 bases from V and 8 bases from J, with 16 bases between. The CDR3 length is 15 residues. CDR3: CASSVPSGEYSPLHF. The CDR3 nucleotides are TGTGCCAGCAGTGTACCTAGCGGGGAATATTCACCCCTCCACTTT.

The chain carries TRBV30 and TRBJ2-1, with 8 bases identical to TRBD2. The CDR3 extends over 14 amino acids. The V segment lost 5 bases and the J segment 3 bases; nucleotides outside the gene matches: 6. CDR1 GTSNPN and CDR2 SVGIG come from the germline V gene (reference sequence). The CDR3 DNA follows: TGTGCCTGGTGTCTAGCGGGTTTCTACAATGAGCAGTTCTTC. This translates into CAWCLAGFYNEQFF.

This rearrangement joins TRBV27 to TRBJ2-2; D perhaps matches TRBD1 (6 bases). Trimming took 4 bases from V and 7 from J, leaving 13 bases between them. Germline V gene sequence: CDR1 MNHEY, CDR2 SMNVEV (reference sequence). The CDR3 consists of 14 residues. This CDR3 reads CASSYRVLGGELFF. The CDR3 DNA is TGTGCCAGCAGTTACAGGGTTTTAGGCGGGGAGCTGTTTTTT.

V usage is TRBV5-5 and J usage is TRBJ1-3; no clear D. CDR1 and CDR2 from the germline V gene are SGHKS and YYEKEE (reference sequence). Trimming took 3 bases from V and 0 from J, leaving 13 bases between them. CDR3 length: 16 amino acids. The CDR3 reads CASSWAPQVSGNTIYF. The CDR3 DNA is TGTGCCAGCAGCTGGGCGCCCCAGGTCTCTGGAAACACCATATATTTT.